This entry is about one T cell receptor (beta chain). Its antigen specificity is not known. Base qualities were left out, and no much larger clone turns up one base away. TCRbeta CDR3 regions were amplified from genomic DNA by means of the immunoSEQ Assay, a bias-controlled multiplex PCR. The authors' pipeline ran thus. The number of nucleated cells in each sample was estimated by amplification of reference gene primers within the assay. To quantify the absolute abundance of each unique TCRbeta CDR3 rearrangement, sequence reads were collapsed and filtered. For each sample, productive Simpson clonality was calculated by taking the square root of Simpson's diversity index across productive rearrangements. The clones in this table, taken by TCRdb from immuneACCESS, are in-frame only. Not every clone is retained; where verified, under half of the shortfall comes from an unresolved V gene, and the cause of the rest is unknown. Clone size and the V and J calls come from that table; the DNA yielded D and trimming. The sample contains over 100,000 clones, about nine tenths of them found a single time. Approximately 1.1% of the sample goes to the ten largest clones.

Collaborating institutions collected whole blood in K2EDTA tubes following their own protocols. Collaborator samples were shipped for TCRbeta analysis as frozen whole blood, isolated PBMCs, or DNA extracted from either sample type. Taken from cysteine to phenylalanine, the CDR3 has 12 residues. Kept here is only the CDR3 DNA, which spans 36 bases and is read in frame from base 1. CDR1 and CDR2 were assigned from the germline V gene as KGHSH and LQKENI. This sample stems from a study of blood T cell repertoires in COVID-19 (TCRdb year 2020). Background on the whole study: Samples from collaborators originated in the United States, Italy and Spain and spanned both the acute and convalescent phases of COVID-19. The prospective study material was composed of cDNA or gDNA derived from T cells, B-cell-depleted T cells, or PBMCs. Subjects who had been exposed to COVID-19, were actively infected with it, or had recovered from it provided the deeply sampled blood TCRbeta repertoires that made up the dataset. The repertoires were released in a freely available public database meant as a resource for research on the immune response to SARS-CoV-2. The samples were drawn from the first 160 participants of the ongoing ImmuneRACE study and from some 1,300 subjects provided by 6 global collaborators. Nearly every sample came with metadata listing a de-identified subject ID, COVID-19 status, age in years and sex. Where available, HLA class I and class II types were obtained from metadata supplied by the sample provider rather than from assay-based typing.

Study-wide findings and limitations: The quantity of clinical and demographic metadata differed by source and by participant and was supplied without curation.

Material: peripheral blood. The sequence derives from a human donor in a cohort sampled during active COVID-19. The chain is made from TRBV18 and TRBJ2-3, and perhaps TRBD2 as D gene, on 7 matching bases. The nucleotide sequence is TGTGCGCGGGGGCCGCACGCAGATACGCAGTATTTT. Translated, it gives CARGPHADTQYF.